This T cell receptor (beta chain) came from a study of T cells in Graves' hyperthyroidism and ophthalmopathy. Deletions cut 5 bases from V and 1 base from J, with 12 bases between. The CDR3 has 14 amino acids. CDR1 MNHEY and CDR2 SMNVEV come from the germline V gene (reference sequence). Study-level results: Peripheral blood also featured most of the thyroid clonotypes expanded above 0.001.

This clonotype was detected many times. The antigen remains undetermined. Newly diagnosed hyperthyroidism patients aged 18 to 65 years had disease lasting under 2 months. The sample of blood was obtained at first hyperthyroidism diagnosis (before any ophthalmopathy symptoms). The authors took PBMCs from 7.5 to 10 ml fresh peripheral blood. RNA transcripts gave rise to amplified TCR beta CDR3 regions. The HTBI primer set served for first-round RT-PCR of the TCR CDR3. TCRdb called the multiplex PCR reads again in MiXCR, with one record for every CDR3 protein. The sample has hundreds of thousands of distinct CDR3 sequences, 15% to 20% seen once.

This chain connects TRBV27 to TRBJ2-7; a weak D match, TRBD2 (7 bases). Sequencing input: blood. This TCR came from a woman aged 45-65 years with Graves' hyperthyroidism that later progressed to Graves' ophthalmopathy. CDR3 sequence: CASSPGGASYEQYF. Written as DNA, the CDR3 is TGTGCCAGCAGTCCTGGGGGGGCTTCCTACGAGCAGTACTTC.